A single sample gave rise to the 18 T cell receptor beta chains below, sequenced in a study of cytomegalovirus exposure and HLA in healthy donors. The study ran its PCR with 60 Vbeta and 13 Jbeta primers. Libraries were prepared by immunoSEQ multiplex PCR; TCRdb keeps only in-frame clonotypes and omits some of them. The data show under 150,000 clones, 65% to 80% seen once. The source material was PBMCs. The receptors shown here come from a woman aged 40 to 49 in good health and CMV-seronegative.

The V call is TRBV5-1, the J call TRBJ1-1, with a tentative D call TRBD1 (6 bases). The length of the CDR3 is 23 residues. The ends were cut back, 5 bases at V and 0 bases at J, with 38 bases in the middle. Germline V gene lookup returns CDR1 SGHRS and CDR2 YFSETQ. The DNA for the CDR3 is TGCGCCAGCAGTCATTCCACCGGTAGGACAGTAGTGGAAACTGGCAGTTTGAACACTGAAGCTTTCTTT. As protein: CASSHSTGRTVVETGSLNTEAFF.

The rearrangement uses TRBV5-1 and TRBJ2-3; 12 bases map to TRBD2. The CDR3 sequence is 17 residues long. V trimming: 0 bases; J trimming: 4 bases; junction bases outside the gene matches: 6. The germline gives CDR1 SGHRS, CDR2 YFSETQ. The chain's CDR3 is CASSLARLAGDADTQYF. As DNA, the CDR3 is TGCGCCAGCAGCTTGGCCCGACTAGCGGGAGACGCAGATACGCAGTATTTT.

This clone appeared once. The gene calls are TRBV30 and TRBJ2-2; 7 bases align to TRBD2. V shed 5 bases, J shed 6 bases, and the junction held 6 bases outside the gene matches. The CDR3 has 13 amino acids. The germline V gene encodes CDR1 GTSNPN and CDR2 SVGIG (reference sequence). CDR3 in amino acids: CAWAPGLAGELFF. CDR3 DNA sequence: TGTGCCTGGGCCCCAGGACTAGCCGGGGAGCTGTTTTTT.

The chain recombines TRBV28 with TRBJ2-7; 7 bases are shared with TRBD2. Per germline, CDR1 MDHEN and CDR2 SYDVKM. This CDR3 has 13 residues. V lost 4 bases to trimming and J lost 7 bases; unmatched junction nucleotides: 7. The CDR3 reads CASSSAGLGEQYF. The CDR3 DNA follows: TGTGCCAGCAGTTCAGCGGGACTTGGTGAGCAGTACTTC.

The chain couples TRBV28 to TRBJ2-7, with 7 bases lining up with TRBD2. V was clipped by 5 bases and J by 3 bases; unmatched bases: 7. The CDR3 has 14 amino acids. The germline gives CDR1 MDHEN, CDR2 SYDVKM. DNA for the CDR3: TGTGCCAGCAGTCCAAGCTCGGGGGGCTACGAGCAGTACTTC. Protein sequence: CASSPSSGGYEQYF.

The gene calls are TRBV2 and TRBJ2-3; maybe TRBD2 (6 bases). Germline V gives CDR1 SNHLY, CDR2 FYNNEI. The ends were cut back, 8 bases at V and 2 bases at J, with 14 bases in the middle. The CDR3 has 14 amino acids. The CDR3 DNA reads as TGTGCCAGCTTCCGGGGGATCCTCACAGATACGCAGTATTTT. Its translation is CASFRGILTDTQYF. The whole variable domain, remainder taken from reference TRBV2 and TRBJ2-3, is EPEVTQTPSHQVTQMGQEVILRCVPISNHLYFYWYRQILGQKVEFLVSFYNNEISEKSEIFDDQFSVERPDGSNFTLKIRSTKLEDSAMYFCASFRGILTDTQYFGPGTRLTVL.

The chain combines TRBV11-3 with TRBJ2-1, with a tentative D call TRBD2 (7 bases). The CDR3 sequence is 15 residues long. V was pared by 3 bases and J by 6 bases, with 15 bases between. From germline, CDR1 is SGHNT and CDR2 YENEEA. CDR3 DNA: TGTGCCAGCAGCTTTGAGGGGGGCGGGGGCAATGAGCAGTTCTTC. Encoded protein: CASSFEGGGGNEQFF.

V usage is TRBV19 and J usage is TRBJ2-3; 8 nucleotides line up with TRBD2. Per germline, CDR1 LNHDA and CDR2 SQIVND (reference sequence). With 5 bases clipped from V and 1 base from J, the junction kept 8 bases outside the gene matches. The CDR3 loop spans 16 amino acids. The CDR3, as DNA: TGTGCCAGTAGTTCCGGCGGTAGCGGGGGCACAGATACGCAGTATTTT. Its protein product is CASSSGGSGGTDTQYF.

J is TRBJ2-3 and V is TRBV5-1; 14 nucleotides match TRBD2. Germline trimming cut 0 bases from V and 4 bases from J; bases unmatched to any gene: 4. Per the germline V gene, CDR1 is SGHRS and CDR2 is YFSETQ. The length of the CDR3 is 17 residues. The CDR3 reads CASSLALTSGRADTQYF. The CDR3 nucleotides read TGCGCCAGCAGCTTGGCTTTGACTAGCGGGAGGGCAGATACGCAGTATTTT.

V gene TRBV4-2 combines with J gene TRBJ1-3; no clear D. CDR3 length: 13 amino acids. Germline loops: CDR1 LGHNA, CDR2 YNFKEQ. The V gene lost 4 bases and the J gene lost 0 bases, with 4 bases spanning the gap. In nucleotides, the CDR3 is TGTGCCAGCAGCCGTAGCTCTGGAAACACCATATATTTT. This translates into CASSRSSGNTIYF.

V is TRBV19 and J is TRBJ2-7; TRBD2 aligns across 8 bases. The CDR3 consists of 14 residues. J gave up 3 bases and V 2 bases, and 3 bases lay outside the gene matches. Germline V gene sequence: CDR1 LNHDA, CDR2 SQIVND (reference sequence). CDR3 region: CASSIYGGDYEQYF. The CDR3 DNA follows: TGTGCCAGTAGTATATACGGGGGGGACTACGAGCAGTACTTC.

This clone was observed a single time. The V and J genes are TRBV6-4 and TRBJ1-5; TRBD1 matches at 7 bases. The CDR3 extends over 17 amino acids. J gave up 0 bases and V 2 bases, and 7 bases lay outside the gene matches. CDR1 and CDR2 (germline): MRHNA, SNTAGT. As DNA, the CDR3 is TGTGCCAGCAGTGACAGGGACAGACTAAATAGCAATCAGCCCCAGCATTTT. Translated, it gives CASSDRDRLNSNQPQHF.

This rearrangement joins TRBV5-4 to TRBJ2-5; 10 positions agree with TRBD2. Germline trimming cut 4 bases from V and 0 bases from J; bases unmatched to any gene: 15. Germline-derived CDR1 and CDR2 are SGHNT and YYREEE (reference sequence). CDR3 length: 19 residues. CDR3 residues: CASSTRNSGGLGYQETQYF. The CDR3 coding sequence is TGTGCCAGCAGCACCCGGAATAGCGGGGGGCTAGGGTACCAAGAGACCCAGTACTTC.

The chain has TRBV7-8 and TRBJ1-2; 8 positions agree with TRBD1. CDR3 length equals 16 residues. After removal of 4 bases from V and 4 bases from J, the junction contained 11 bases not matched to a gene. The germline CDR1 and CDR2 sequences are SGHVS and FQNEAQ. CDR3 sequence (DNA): TGTGCCAGCAGCTCCAGGGGGCGCATAGAGATCTATGGCTACACCTTC. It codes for CASSSRGRIEIYGYTF.

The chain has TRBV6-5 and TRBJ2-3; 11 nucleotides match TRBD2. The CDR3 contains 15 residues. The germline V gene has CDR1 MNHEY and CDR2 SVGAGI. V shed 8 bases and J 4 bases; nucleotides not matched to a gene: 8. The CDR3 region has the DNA TGTGCCAGCCGGATTAGCGGGGGGGCACCAGATACGCAGTATTTT. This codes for CASRISGGAPDTQYF.

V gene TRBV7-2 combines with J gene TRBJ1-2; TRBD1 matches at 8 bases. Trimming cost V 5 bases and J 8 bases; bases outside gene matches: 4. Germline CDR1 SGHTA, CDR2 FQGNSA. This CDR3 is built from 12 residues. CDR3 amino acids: CASSRQGTGYTF. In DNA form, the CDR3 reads TGTGCCAGCAGCCGACAGGGGACGGGCTACACCTTC.

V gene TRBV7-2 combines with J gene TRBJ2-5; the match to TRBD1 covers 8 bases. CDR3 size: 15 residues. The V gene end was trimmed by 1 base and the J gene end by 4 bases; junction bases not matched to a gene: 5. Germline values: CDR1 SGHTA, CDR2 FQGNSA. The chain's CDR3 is CASSLVHDRGETQYF. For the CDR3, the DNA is TGTGCCAGCAGCTTAGTCCACGACAGGGGAGAGACCCAGTACTTC.

The CDR3 sequence: CASSLWGETGELFF. The CDR3 bases are TGCGCCAGCAGCTTGTGGGGCGAGACCGGGGAGCTGTTTTTT. The chain has TRBV5-1 and TRBJ2-2; D is possibly TRBD1 (5 bases). The CDR3 is made up of 14 amino acids. The germline V gene encodes CDR1 SGHRS and CDR2 YFSETQ. The germline V and J ends were trimmed by 1 base and 5 bases, with 9 bases remaining between them.